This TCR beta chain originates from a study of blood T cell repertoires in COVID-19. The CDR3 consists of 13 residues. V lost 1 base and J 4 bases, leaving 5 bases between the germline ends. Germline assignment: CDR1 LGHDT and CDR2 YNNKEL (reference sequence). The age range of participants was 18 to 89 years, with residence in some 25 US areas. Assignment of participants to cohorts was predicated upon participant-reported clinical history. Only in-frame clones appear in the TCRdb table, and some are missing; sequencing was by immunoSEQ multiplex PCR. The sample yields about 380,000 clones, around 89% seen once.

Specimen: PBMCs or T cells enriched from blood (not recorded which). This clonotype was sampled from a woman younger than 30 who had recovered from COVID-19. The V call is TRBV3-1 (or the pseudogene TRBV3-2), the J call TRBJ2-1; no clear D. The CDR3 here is CASSQVGYNEQFF. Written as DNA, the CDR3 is TGTGCCAGCAGCCAAGTCGGGTACAATGAGCAGTTCTTC.